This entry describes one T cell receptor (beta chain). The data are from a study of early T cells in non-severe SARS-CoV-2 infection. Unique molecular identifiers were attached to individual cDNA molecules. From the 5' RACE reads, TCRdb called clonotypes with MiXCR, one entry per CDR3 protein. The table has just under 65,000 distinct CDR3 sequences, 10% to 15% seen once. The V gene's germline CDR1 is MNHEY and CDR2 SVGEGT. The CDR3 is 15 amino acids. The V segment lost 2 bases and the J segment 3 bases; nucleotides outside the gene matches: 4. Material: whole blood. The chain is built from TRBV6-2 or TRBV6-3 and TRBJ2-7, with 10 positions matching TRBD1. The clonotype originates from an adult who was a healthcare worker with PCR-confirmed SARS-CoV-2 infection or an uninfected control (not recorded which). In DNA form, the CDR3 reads TGTGCCAGCAGTTACACGGGACAGGGGCACTACGAGCAGTACTTC. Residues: CASSYTGQGHYEQYF.